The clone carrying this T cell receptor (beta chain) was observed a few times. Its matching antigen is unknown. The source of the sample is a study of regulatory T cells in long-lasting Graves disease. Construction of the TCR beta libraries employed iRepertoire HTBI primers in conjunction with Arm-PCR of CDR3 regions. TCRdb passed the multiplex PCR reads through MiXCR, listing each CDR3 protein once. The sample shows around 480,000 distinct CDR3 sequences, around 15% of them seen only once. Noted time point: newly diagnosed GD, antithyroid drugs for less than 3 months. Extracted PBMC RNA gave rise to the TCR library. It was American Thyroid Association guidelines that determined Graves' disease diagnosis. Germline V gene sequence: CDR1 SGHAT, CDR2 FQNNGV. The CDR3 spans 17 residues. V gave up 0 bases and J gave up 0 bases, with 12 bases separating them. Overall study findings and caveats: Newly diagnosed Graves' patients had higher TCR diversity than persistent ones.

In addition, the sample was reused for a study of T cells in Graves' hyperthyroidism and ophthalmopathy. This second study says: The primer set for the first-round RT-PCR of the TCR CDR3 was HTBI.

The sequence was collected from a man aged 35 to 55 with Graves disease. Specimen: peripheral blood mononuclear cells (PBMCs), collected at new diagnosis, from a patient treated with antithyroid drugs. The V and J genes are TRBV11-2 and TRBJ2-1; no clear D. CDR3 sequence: CASSLDWAPSSYNEQFF. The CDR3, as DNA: TGTGCCAGCAGCTTAGATTGGGCCCCAAGCTCCTACAATGAGCAGTTCTTC. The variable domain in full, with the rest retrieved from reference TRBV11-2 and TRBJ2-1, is EAGVAQSPRYKIIEKRQSVAFWCNPISGHATLYWYQQILGQGPKLLIQFQNNGVVDDSQLPKDRFSAERLKGVDSTLKIQPAKLEDSAVYLCASSLDWAPSSYNEQFFGPGTRLTVL.